Listed below are T cell receptor beta chains from one sample, sequenced in a study of blood T cells in healthy people across ages. TCRdb reprocessed the 5' RACE reads with MiXCR, giving one entry per CDR3 protein. The sample carries roughly 500,000 distinct CDR3 sequences, less than 25% recorded once. This sample was shared with a second study, whose subject was T cells of mothers and their children.

Sequencing was done on a sample of blood. Every receptor here comes from a boy aged 10-17 years in good health. The CDR3 runs from the conserved cysteine through the conserved F or W. The D gene is left open where the match is weak. A row's size may be missing; if present it is once, few, many or a size class.

clone size: few; J gene: TRBJ2-1; V gene: TRBV7-2; D gene: TRBD2; CDR3 length: 19; CDR3 DNA: TGTGCCAGCAGCAGACAACTAGCGGGGGCCCGCTACTCCTACAATGAGCAGTTCTTC; CDR3 protein: CASSRQLAGARYSYNEQFF
clone size: -; J gene: TRBJ2-7; V gene: TRBV20-1; D gene: -; CDR3 length: 11; CDR3 DNA: TGCAGTGCTGCAACGAACTACGAGCAGTACTTC; CDR3 protein: CSAATNYEQYF
clone size: few; J gene: TRBJ2-3; V gene: TRBV7-2; D gene: -; CDR3 length: 14; CDR3 DNA: TGTGCCAGCAGCTTTACCAGAGGCACAGATACGCAGTATTTT; CDR3 protein: CASSFTRGTDTQYF
clone size: -; J gene: TRBJ2-5; V gene: TRBV18; D gene: TRBD1; CDR3 length: 15; CDR3 DNA: TGTGCCAGCTCACCACCTTGGACAGGGGAGGAGACCCAGTACTTC; CDR3 protein: CASSPPWTGEETQYF
clone size: -; J gene: TRBJ2-5; V gene: TRBV7-2; D gene: TRBD2; CDR3 length: 17; CDR3 DNA: TGTGCCAGCAGCTCAGCACAGCGGGGGACCTTCCGGGAGACCCAGTACTTC; CDR3 protein: CASSSAQRGTFRETQYF
clone size: -; J gene: TRBJ1-4; V gene: TRBV18; D gene: -; CDR3 length: 16; CDR3 DNA: TGTGCCAGCTCACAAAACCCGGGCACGGGAAAAGAAAAACTGTTTTTT; CDR3 protein: CASSQNPGTGKEKLFF
clone size: -; J gene: TRBJ2-1; V gene: TRBV5-6; D gene: -; CDR3 length: 13; CDR3 DNA: TGTGCCAGCAGCTTAGGGTACGGCAATGAGCAGTTCTTC; CDR3 protein: CASSLGYGNEQFF
clone size: -; J gene: TRBJ2-5; V gene: TRBV9; D gene: -; CDR3 length: 15; CDR3 DNA: TGTGCCAGCAGCGAGAGGGGGGGAACCCGAGAGACCCAGTACTTC; CDR3 protein: CASSERGGTRETQYF
clone size: few; J gene: TRBJ2-1; V gene: TRBV29-1; D gene: TRBD2; CDR3 length: 13; CDR3 DNA: TGCACCATGGGCGGGGGACTTTACAATGAGCAGTTCTTC; CDR3 protein: CTMGGGLYNEQFF
clone size: few; J gene: TRBJ1-2; V gene: TRBV7-9; D gene: TRBD1; CDR3 length: 13; CDR3 DNA: TGTGCCAGCAGCAAGACAGGGGGCCGTGGCTACACCTTC; CDR3 protein: CASSKTGGRGYTF
clone size: few; J gene: TRBJ2-1; V gene: TRBV28; D gene: -; CDR3 length: 14; CDR3 DNA: TGTGCCAGCAGTTTGCAACAGGGTTACAATGAGCAGTTCTTC; CDR3 protein: CASSLQQGYNEQFF
clone size: -; J gene: TRBJ2-3; V gene: TRBV29-1; D gene: -; CDR3 length: 14; CDR3 DNA: TGCAGCGTTTCAGTTTTGATGGTCGCAGATACGCAGTATTTT; CDR3 protein: CSVSVLMVADTQYF
clone size: few; J gene: TRBJ2-5; V gene: TRBV5-1; D gene: -; CDR3 length: 14; CDR3 DNA: TGCGCCAGCAGCTTGGCGCACCAACAAGAGACCCAGTACTTC; CDR3 protein: CASSLAHQQETQYF
clone size: few; J gene: TRBJ1-1; V gene: TRBV10-3; D gene: -; CDR3 length: 14; CDR3 DNA: TGTGCCACGATCAGGGGAGCAGAGAACACTGAAGCTTTCTTT; CDR3 protein: CATIRGAENTEAFF
clone size: -; J gene: TRBJ2-5; V gene: TRBV2; D gene: TRBD2; CDR3 length: 12; CDR3 DNA: TGTGCCAGCAACGGGGGGGGTAAAACCCAGTACTTC; CDR3 protein: CASNGGGKTQYF
clone size: -; J gene: TRBJ1-1; V gene: TRBV7-8; D gene: -; CDR3 length: 15; CDR3 DNA: TGTGCCACCATAGGAGATTTCGGTATGGTCACTGAAGCTTTCTTT; CDR3 protein: CATIGDFGMVTEAFF
clone size: -; J gene: TRBJ2-2; V gene: TRBV6-2/TRBV6-3; D gene: TRBD2; CDR3 length: 18; CDR3 DNA: TGTGCCAGCAGAAACGGGCAAGCGGGAGGGCCTCGTACCGGGGAGCTGTTTTTT; CDR3 protein: CASRNGQAGGPRTGELFF
clone size: -; J gene: TRBJ2-6; V gene: TRBV6-1; D gene: -; CDR3 length: 16; CDR3 DNA: TGTGCCAGCAGTAACGGACGCCTCTCTGGGGCCAACGTCCTGACTTTC; CDR3 protein: CASSNGRLSGANVLTF
clone size: few; J gene: TRBJ2-7; V gene: TRBV20-1; D gene: TRBD2; CDR3 length: 13; CDR3 DNA: TGCAGTGCTCATAGTAGCGGGACCTACGAGCAGTACTTC; CDR3 protein: CSAHSSGTYEQYF
clone size: few; J gene: TRBJ2-7; V gene: TRBV6-2/TRBV6-3; D gene: TRBD2; CDR3 length: 16; CDR3 DNA: TGTGCCAGCAGTTATCTAGCGGGGGGCCACCCCTACGAGCAGTACTTC; CDR3 protein: CASSYLAGGHPYEQYF
clone size: -; J gene: TRBJ1-2; V gene: TRBV7-2; D gene: -; CDR3 length: 14; CDR3 DNA: TGTGCCAGCAGCTTGAATAGGGCTAACTATGGCTACACCTTC; CDR3 protein: CASSLNRANYGYTF
clone size: few; J gene: TRBJ1-1; V gene: TRBV7-2; D gene: -; CDR3 length: 18; CDR3 DNA: TGTGCCAGCAGCTTAGAAGGGGTTCGGGCTACAGTGAACACTGAAGCTTTCTTT; CDR3 protein: CASSLEGVRATVNTEAFF
clone size: -; J gene: TRBJ2-7; V gene: TRBV5-6; D gene: -; CDR3 length: 15; CDR3 DNA: TGTGCCAGCAGCTTAGTGCCAGGGGATCGGTACGAGCAGTACTTC; CDR3 protein: CASSLVPGDRYEQYF
clone size: few; J gene: TRBJ2-7; V gene: TRBV4-2; D gene: TRBD2; CDR3 length: 16; CDR3 DNA: TGTGCCAGCAGCCAAGAGACTAGCGGGGAATCCTACGAGCAGTACTTC; CDR3 protein: CASSQETSGESYEQYF
clone size: -; J gene: TRBJ1-2; V gene: TRBV3-1; D gene: -; CDR3 length: 16; CDR3 DNA: TGTGCCAGCAGCCTACCGGACGCAAAAGCTAACTATGGCTACACCTTC; CDR3 protein: CASSLPDAKANYGYTF
clone size: few; J gene: TRBJ2-7; V gene: TRBV28; D gene: -; CDR3 length: 13; CDR3 DNA: TGTGCCAGCAGTTTGGCAGCGTTTTACGAGCAGTACTTC; CDR3 protein: CASSLAAFYEQYF
clone size: few; J gene: TRBJ2-5; V gene: TRBV28; D gene: -; CDR3 length: 13; CDR3 DNA: TGTGCCAGCAGTTTTAACAACCAAGAGACCCAGTACTTC; CDR3 protein: CASSFNNQETQYF
clone size: few; J gene: TRBJ2-5; V gene: TRBV5-1; D gene: -; CDR3 length: 16; CDR3 DNA: TGCGCCAGCAGCTTTGGGTGGAGCGTGGCTGAAGAGACCCAGTACTTC; CDR3 protein: CASSFGWSVAEETQYF
clone size: few; J gene: TRBJ2-5; V gene: TRBV2; D gene: -; CDR3 length: 11; CDR3 DNA: TGTGCCAGCAGTCGGACTGAGACCCAGTACTTC; CDR3 protein: CASSRTETQYF
clone size: few; J gene: TRBJ1-1; V gene: TRBV12-3/TRBV12-4; D gene: -; CDR3 length: 12; CDR3 DNA: TGTGCCAGCAGTCCTCAGGGGTCTGAAGCTTTCTTT; CDR3 protein: CASSPQGSEAFF
clone size: -; J gene: TRBJ2-1; V gene: TRBV7-9; D gene: TRBD2; CDR3 length: 16; CDR3 DNA: TGTGCCAGCAGCTTACCAGCGGGAGGCCAGCTGAATGAGCAGTTCTTC; CDR3 protein: CASSLPAGGQLNEQFF
clone size: few; J gene: TRBJ2-1; V gene: TRBV7-2; D gene: TRBD2; CDR3 length: 15; CDR3 DNA: TGTGCCAGCAGCTTTGGCGGGGGGGCTCAGTATGAGCAGTTCTTC; CDR3 protein: CASSFGGGAQYEQFF
clone size: -; J gene: TRBJ2-3; V gene: TRBV27; D gene: -; CDR3 length: 15; CDR3 DNA: TGTGCCAGCAGGGCCCGGGAGGGGGCCACAGATACGCAGTATTTT; CDR3 protein: CASRAREGATDTQYF
clone size: -; J gene: TRBJ2-1; V gene: TRBV28; D gene: -; CDR3 length: 14; CDR3 DNA: TGTGCCAGCAGTTCCCTCCTTAGAGACAATGAGCAGTTCTTC; CDR3 protein: CASSSLLRDNEQFF
clone size: many; J gene: TRBJ2-6; V gene: TRBV5-1; D gene: -; CDR3 length: 14; CDR3 DNA: TGCGCCAGCAGGGACTCATCTGGGGCCAACGTCCTGACTTTC; CDR3 protein: CASRDSSGANVLTF
clone size: -; J gene: TRBJ2-5; V gene: TRBV6-5; D gene: -; CDR3 length: 15; CDR3 DNA: TGTGCCAGCAGTTACTCGTGGGGAGGCCAAGAGACCCAGTACTTC; CDR3 protein: CASSYSWGGQETQYF
clone size: few; J gene: TRBJ2-1; V gene: TRBV5-1; D gene: -; CDR3 length: 15; CDR3 DNA: TGCGCCAGCATGGAGGGCAGCAGCTCCTACAATGAGCAGTTCTTC; CDR3 protein: CASMEGSSSYNEQFF
clone size: -; J gene: TRBJ1-4; V gene: TRBV5-1; D gene: -; CDR3 length: 15; CDR3 DNA: TGCGCCAGCAGCCCTGGTAACTCGGGGAATGAAAAACTGTTTTTT; CDR3 protein: CASSPGNSGNEKLFF
clone size: -; J gene: TRBJ1-2; V gene: TRBV3-1; D gene: -; CDR3 length: 15; CDR3 DNA: TGTGCCAGCAGCCCGGAGGGGGGTGAGAACTATGGCTACACCTTC; CDR3 protein: CASSPEGGENYGYTF
clone size: few; J gene: TRBJ1-2; V gene: TRBV28; D gene: -; CDR3 length: 14; CDR3 DNA: TGTGCCAGCAGTTTCCCCGGGACGGGCTTTGGCTACACCTTC; CDR3 protein: CASSFPGTGFGYTF
clone size: few; J gene: TRBJ2-1; V gene: TRBV5-8; D gene: -; CDR3 length: 15; CDR3 DNA: TGTGCCAGCAGCTTACAGGGTACGACCTACAATGAGCAGTTCTTC; CDR3 protein: CASSLQGTTYNEQFF
clone size: -; J gene: TRBJ2-5; V gene: TRBV20-1; D gene: -; CDR3 length: 14; CDR3 DNA: TGCAGTGCTGCAGGGACTTACTACCAAGAGACCCAGTACTTC; CDR3 protein: CSAAGTYYQETQYF
clone size: many; J gene: TRBJ2-5; V gene: TRBV29-1; D gene: TRBD2; CDR3 length: 13; CDR3 DNA: TGCAGCGTTCGCAGCGGGAGCGAAGAGACCCAGTACTTC; CDR3 protein: CSVRSGSEETQYF
clone size: -; J gene: TRBJ2-1; V gene: TRBV9; D gene: TRBD2; CDR3 length: 15; CDR3 DNA: TGTGCCAGCAGCGCCGGCGGGGGGCCGGTCAGTGAGCAGTTCTTC; CDR3 protein: CASSAGGGPVSEQFF
clone size: -; J gene: TRBJ2-1; V gene: TRBV4-2; D gene: -; CDR3 length: 16; CDR3 DNA: TGTGCCAGCAGCCGATCTGGGCAGGGGGGTGGGAATGAGCAGTTCTTC; CDR3 protein: CASSRSGQGGGNEQFF
clone size: few; J gene: TRBJ2-5; V gene: TRBV9; D gene: -; CDR3 length: 14; CDR3 DNA: TGTGCCAGCAGCGTTTCCGGGGGTGGTGAGACCCAGTACTTC; CDR3 protein: CASSVSGGGETQYF
clone size: few; J gene: TRBJ1-6; V gene: TRBV20-1; D gene: -; CDR3 length: 17; CDR3 DNA: TGCAGTGCTAGAGATTTTACAGGGAAGGGCTGGAATTCACCCCTCCACTTT; CDR3 protein: CSARDFTGKGWNSPLHF
clone size: -; J gene: TRBJ2-1; V gene: TRBV3-1; D gene: TRBD1; CDR3 length: 18; CDR3 DNA: TGTGCCAGCAGCCCCCACTCAATTCCGGGACAGGGTTGGAATGAGCAGTTCTTC; CDR3 protein: CASSPHSIPGQGWNEQFF
clone size: -; J gene: TRBJ2-5; V gene: TRBV6-6; D gene: TRBD2; CDR3 length: 16; CDR3 DNA: TGTGCCAGCAGTTATTGGGTAGCGGGAGGTGTCGAGACCCAGTACTTC; CDR3 protein: CASSYWVAGGVETQYF
clone size: -; J gene: TRBJ2-1; V gene: TRBV19; D gene: TRBD1; CDR3 length: 14; CDR3 DNA: TGTGCCAGTAGTTGGGGACAGGGTATCAATGAGCAGTTCTTC; CDR3 protein: CASSWGQGINEQFF
clone size: few; J gene: TRBJ2-3; V gene: TRBV3-1; D gene: TRBD2; CDR3 length: 17; CDR3 DNA: TGTGCCAGCAGCCAAATTCTTACGGGGGGGCCGGTAGATACGCAGTATTTT; CDR3 protein: CASSQILTGGPVDTQYF
clone size: few; J gene: TRBJ1-6; V gene: TRBV27; D gene: TRBD1; CDR3 length: 17; CDR3 DNA: TGTGCCAGCAACGACAGGGGGACCGGCTATGCGAATTCACCCCTCCACTTT; CDR3 protein: CASNDRGTGYANSPLHF
clone size: -; J gene: TRBJ2-5; V gene: TRBV7-9; D gene: TRBD1; CDR3 length: 16; CDR3 DNA: TGTGCCAGCAGCTTAGAAAACTCGGGACAGGAGAGACCCCAGTACTTC; CDR3 protein: CASSLENSGQERPQYF
clone size: few; J gene: TRBJ2-7; V gene: TRBV7-2; D gene: -; CDR3 length: 16; CDR3 DNA: TGTGCCAGCAGCTCCATTGACAGCGGGTATCCCTACGAGCAGTACTTC; CDR3 protein: CASSSIDSGYPYEQYF
clone size: -; J gene: TRBJ1-5; V gene: TRBV6-2/TRBV6-3; D gene: -; CDR3 length: 12; CDR3 DNA: TGTGCCAGCAGTTACGCGAATCAGCCCCAGCATTTT; CDR3 protein: CASSYANQPQHF
clone size: -; J gene: TRBJ1-2; V gene: TRBV20-1; D gene: -; CDR3 length: 13; CDR3 DNA: TGCAGTGCTAGTGGGGACAACTTCTATGGCTACACCTTC; CDR3 protein: CSASGDNFYGYTF
clone size: few; J gene: TRBJ2-1; V gene: TRBV6-2/TRBV6-3; D gene: -; CDR3 length: 15; CDR3 DNA: TGTGCCAGCAGTTACGAGGGGGGCTCCTACAATGAGCAGTTCTTC; CDR3 protein: CASSYEGGSYNEQFF
clone size: many; J gene: TRBJ2-7; V gene: TRBV29-1; D gene: -; CDR3 length: 14; CDR3 DNA: TGCAGCGTTGAAGGTGGGGGGAAGGACTACGAGCAGTACTTC; CDR3 protein: CSVEGGGKDYEQYF
clone size: -; J gene: TRBJ2-1; V gene: TRBV7-8; D gene: TRBD1; CDR3 length: 14; CDR3 DNA: TGTGCCAGCACCCGGGACAGGGTTCGGAATGAGCAGTTCTTC; CDR3 protein: CASTRDRVRNEQFF
clone size: -; J gene: TRBJ2-7; V gene: TRBV3-1; D gene: TRBD2; CDR3 length: 17; CDR3 DNA: TGTGCCAGCAGCCAAGGGTGGACTAGCGGGAGTATCTACGAGCAGTACTTC; CDR3 protein: CASSQGWTSGSIYEQYF